Listed below are T cell receptor beta chains from one sample, sequenced in a study of blood T cells in healthy people across ages. In TCRdb, the 5' RACE reads were re-called with MiXCR into one record per CDR3 protein. The sample holds around 1.7 million distinct CDR3 sequences, 25% to 30% seen once. The sequenced sample was blood. These receptor sequences come from a woman aged 30 to 39 in good health. Each CDR3 is given with its conserved first and last residue. Fields, in order: J gene, clone size, D gene, V gene, CDR3 DNA, CDR3 protein. The D gene is left open where the match is weak. The size entry is marked missing in some rows and otherwise reads once, few, many or a size class.

J: TRBJ2-3
size: few
D: .
V: TRBV7-3
DNA: TGTGCCAGCAGCTTATGGGACACACGAGATACGCAGTATTTT
CDR3: CASSLWDTRDTQYF

J: TRBJ1-4
size: few
D: .
V: TRBV5-5
DNA: TGTGCCAGCAGCTGGGACGGTCCTGAAAAACTGTTTTTT
CDR3: CASSWDGPEKLFF

J: TRBJ2-3
size: .
D: .
V: TRBV10-2
DNA: TGCGCCAGCATCCGGGCTAGCTTGGCAGATACGCAGTATTTT
CDR3: CASIRASLADTQYF

J: TRBJ1-2
size: few
D: .
V: TRBV10-3
DNA: TGTGCCATCAGTGGGAACTATGGCTACACCTTC
CDR3: CAISGNYGYTF

J: TRBJ2-4
size: .
D: .
V: TRBV5-1
DNA: TGCGCCAGCAGCTTGGGGTCGGGGACGGTTCAGTACTTC
CDR3: CASSLGSGTVQYF

J: TRBJ2-1
size: few
D: .
V: TRBV5-1
DNA: TGCGCCAGCAGCTTGGCTTTTGGCGGTAGCTCCTACAATGAGCAGTTCTTC
CDR3: CASSLAFGGSSYNEQFF

J: TRBJ1-3
size: .
D: .
V: TRBV18
DNA: TGTGCCAGCTCACGGGCAGGACCTGGAAACACCATATATTTT
CDR3: CASSRAGPGNTIYF

J: TRBJ1-2
size: .
D: .
V: TRBV11-2
DNA: TGTGCCAGCAGCTTAGACCGGCCAGACTATGGCTACACCTTC
CDR3: CASSLDRPDYGYTF

J: TRBJ1-2
size: many
D: .
V: TRBV5-6
DNA: TGTGCCAGCAGCTTGCCGGACGGAAACTATGGCTACACCTTC
CDR3: CASSLPDGNYGYTF

J: TRBJ1-1
size: few
D: .
V: TRBV7-2
DNA: TGTGCCAGCAACAGAGGGGATGGCTGGGCGAACACTGAAGCTTTCTTT
CDR3: CASNRGDGWANTEAFF

J: TRBJ2-7
size: many
D: TRBD2
V: TRBV7-2
DNA: TGTGCCAGCAGTCTGAGGACTAGCGGGGACCCTGTGCAGTACTTC
CDR3: CASSLRTSGDPVQYF

J: TRBJ2-7
size: many
D: TRBD2
V: TRBV20-1
DNA: TGCAGTGCCCCCTATTCTAGCGGCTCCTACGAGCAGTACTTC
CDR3: CSAPYSSGSYEQYF

J: TRBJ2-4
size: .
D: TRBD1
V: TRBV9
DNA: TGTGCCAGCGCACCTGGGACAGGGTTTGGGGAGCAGTACTTC
CDR3: CASAPGTGFGEQYF

J: TRBJ2-4
size: .
D: .
V: TRBV11-2
DNA: TGTGCCAGCAGCTTAGATAGCCAGATAGCCAAAAACATTCAGTACTTC
CDR3: CASSLDSQIAKNIQYF

J: TRBJ2-2
size: .
D: .
V: TRBV6-5
DNA: TGTGCCAGCAGTTACTTCCAGGGTACCGGGGAGCTGTTTTTT
CDR3: CASSYFQGTGELFF

J: TRBJ2-7
size: .
D: .
V: TRBV20-1
DNA: TGCAGTGCTAGATCTTCGGCGGGATCCTACGAGCAGTACTTC
CDR3: CSARSSAGSYEQYF

J: TRBJ1-5
size: .
D: .
V: TRBV15
DNA: TGTGCCACCAGCCACCTGAGAGATCAGCCCCAGCATTTT
CDR3: CATSHLRDQPQHF

J: TRBJ1-5
size: .
D: TRBD1
V: TRBV5-5
DNA: TGTGCCAGCAGCCCCCGGGACAGGGGGCTTCAGCCCCAGCATTTT
CDR3: CASSPRDRGLQPQHF

J: TRBJ1-5
size: .
D: .
V: TRBV28
DNA: TGTGCCAGCAGCAGACAGGCGGATAGCAATCAGCCCCAGCATTTT
CDR3: CASSRQADSNQPQHF

J: TRBJ2-1
size: .
D: .
V: TRBV19
DNA: TGTGCCAGTAGTATCTTCCGCCCCGGCAGGGGCTCCTACAATGAGCAGTTCTTC
CDR3: CASSIFRPGRGSYNEQFF

J: TRBJ2-6
size: .
D: .
V: TRBV7-6
DNA: TGTGCCAGCAGCCTCGACAGGTCCCGCCCGGGGGCCAACGTCCTGACTTTC
CDR3: CASSLDRSRPGANVLTF

J: TRBJ2-6
size: few
D: .
V: TRBV2
DNA: TGTGCCAGCAGTGACCCCGGGACCCTCTCTGGGGCCAACGTCCTGACTTTC
CDR3: CASSDPGTLSGANVLTF

J: TRBJ1-5
size: many
D: .
V: TRBV12-3/TRBV12-4
DNA: TGTGCCAGCAGCCTCCTAAACAATCAGCCCCAGCATTTT
CDR3: CASSLLNNQPQHF

J: TRBJ2-5
size: .
D: .
V: TRBV20-1
DNA: TGCAGTGCAGACCAGTACCAAGAGACCCAGTACTTC
CDR3: CSADQYQETQYF

J: TRBJ1-1
size: few
D: .
V: TRBV12-3/TRBV12-4
DNA: TGTGCCAGCATCGCTGGGGAGTACTCAATTAAGAACACTGAAGCTTTCTTT
CDR3: CASIAGEYSIKNTEAFF

J: TRBJ2-3
size: .
D: TRBD2
V: TRBV29-1
DNA: TGCAGCGTTAGGGACAGGCCGCGGACCACTAGCGGGAGAAGGACAGATACGCAGTATTTT
CDR3: CSVRDRPRTTSGRRTDTQYF

J: TRBJ2-1
size: .
D: .
V: TRBV30
DNA: TGTGCCTGGAGTGTAACGGCCAATGAGCAGTTCTTC
CDR3: CAWSVTANEQFF

J: TRBJ2-4
size: many
D: .
V: TRBV4-1
DNA: TGCGCCAGCAGCCAGAGGGCGGACGATCCCAAAAACATTCAGTACTTC
CDR3: CASSQRADDPKNIQYF

J: TRBJ1-5
size: .
D: TRBD1
V: TRBV5-5
DNA: TGTGCCAGCAGCTGGACAGGGGCGGAGGATCAGCCCCAGCATTTT
CDR3: CASSWTGAEDQPQHF

J: TRBJ1-2
size: few
D: TRBD1
V: TRBV6-1
DNA: TGTGCCAGCAGTGAAGGGCGACAGGGTGGCTACACCTTC
CDR3: CASSEGRQGGYTF

J: TRBJ2-7
size: .
D: TRBD2
V: TRBV2
DNA: TGTGCCAGCAGTGAATTGGCGGGGGGGAATGGGGAGCAGTACTTC
CDR3: CASSELAGGNGEQYF

J: TRBJ2-2
size: .
D: .
V: TRBV11-3
DNA: TGTGCCAGCAGCTTAGTCCTAGCGACGAACACCGGGGAGCTGTTTTTT
CDR3: CASSLVLATNTGELFF

J: TRBJ2-1
size: many
D: TRBD2
V: TRBV5-6
DNA: TGTGCCAGCAGCCTCCGGGAGGTCTACAATGAGCAGTTCTTC
CDR3: CASSLREVYNEQFF

J: TRBJ1-1
size: .
D: .
V: TRBV6-5
DNA: TGTGCCAGCAGTTACTCTCGCGGGAACACTGAAGCTTTCTTT
CDR3: CASSYSRGNTEAFF

J: TRBJ2-1
size: few
D: TRBD2
V: TRBV5-8
DNA: TGTGCCAGCAGCTTTGGACTAGCGGCCCTCTCCTACAATGAGCAGTTCTTC
CDR3: CASSFGLAALSYNEQFF

J: TRBJ1-1
size: few
D: .
V: TRBV20-1
DNA: TGCAGTGCACCAAGGGGGGGCACTGAAGCTTTCTTT
CDR3: CSAPRGGTEAFF

J: TRBJ1-2
size: .
D: .
V: TRBV28
DNA: TGTGCCAGCAGTTCTCCCAAAACGAGCGCTCGGTATGGCTACACCTTC
CDR3: CASSSPKTSARYGYTF

J: TRBJ2-3
size: .
D: .
V: TRBV7-2
DNA: TGTGCCAGCAGCTCACCGGGAGTACCCAAAGGCACAGATACGCAGTATTTT
CDR3: CASSSPGVPKGTDTQYF

J: TRBJ2-7
size: .
D: TRBD2
V: TRBV5-6
DNA: TGTGCCAGCAGCTTCGGACTAGCGGGAGAACGTGAGCAGTACTTC
CDR3: CASSFGLAGEREQYF

J: TRBJ2-7
size: few
D: .
V: TRBV29-1
DNA: TGCAGCGTTAGCCGAGAACCCTACGAGCAGTACTTC
CDR3: CSVSREPYEQYF

J: TRBJ2-1
size: few
D: TRBD2
V: TRBV7-2
DNA: TGTGCCAGCAGCGCAAGGATCCCTAGCGGGAGGGCCCTAGGAAATGAGCAGTTCTTC
CDR3: CASSARIPSGRALGNEQFF

J: TRBJ2-1
size: few
D: TRBD2
V: TRBV29-1
DNA: TGCAGCGATACCGGGACTAGCGGGGGTCAACTTTACAATGAGCAGTTCTTC
CDR3: CSDTGTSGGQLYNEQFF

J: TRBJ2-3
size: .
D: TRBD2
V: TRBV12-3/TRBV12-4
DNA: TGTGCCAGCAGCCTTACCCGGCTAGCGGGGGGACTAAGCACAGATACGCAGTATTTT
CDR3: CASSLTRLAGGLSTDTQYF

J: TRBJ2-1
size: .
D: .
V: TRBV6-5
DNA: TGTGCCAGCAGTTATCTCGGGGCCCTGGTGGCCAATGGGCAGTTCTTC
CDR3: CASSYLGALVANGQFF

J: TRBJ2-7
size: few
D: TRBD2
V: TRBV5-1
DNA: TGCGCTAGCAGCTTGTTGACTAGCGGGAGTTGCGAGCAGTACTTC
CDR3: CASSLLTSGSCEQYF

J: TRBJ1-4
size: many
D: .
V: TRBV5-1
DNA: TGCGCCAGCAGCTTCTGGGGTGCAACTAATGAAAAACTGTTTTTT
CDR3: CASSFWGATNEKLFF

J: TRBJ2-1
size: .
D: .
V: TRBV7-2
DNA: TGTGCCAGCAGCTTATCCGGGCCAAGGGAGCAGTTCTTC
CDR3: CASSLSGPREQFF

J: TRBJ2-7
size: .
D: .
V: TRBV6-5
DNA: TGTGCCAGCAAGGACAGTAAGAACTACGAGCAGTACTTC
CDR3: CASKDSKNYEQYF

J: TRBJ2-5
size: many
D: .
V: TRBV10-3
DNA: TGTGCCATCAGCCTCGGACGGGAAGAGACCCAGTACTTC
CDR3: CAISLGREETQYF

J: TRBJ2-7
size: .
D: .
V: TRBV20-1
DNA: TGCAGTGCCAAACTGAGGAACTCCTACGAGCAGTACTTC
CDR3: CSAKLRNSYEQYF

J: TRBJ2-4
size: .
D: .
V: TRBV12-3/TRBV12-4
DNA: TGTGCCAGCAGTCCGTTTGGAAGGGAGGAGCAGTACTTC
CDR3: CASSPFGREEQYF

J: TRBJ2-1
size: few
D: .
V: TRBV19
DNA: TGTGCCAGTAGGAGGGAGTCGGGCAATGAGCAGTTCTTC
CDR3: CASRRESGNEQFF

J: TRBJ2-1
size: many
D: TRBD2
V: TRBV10-3
DNA: TGTGCCATCAGTTTTTTAGCGGGAGGGGGCTCCAATGAGCAGTTCTTC
CDR3: CAISFLAGGGSNEQFF

J: TRBJ2-1
size: many
D: TRBD1
V: TRBV7-9
DNA: TGTGCCAGCACCAGGACAGGCAATGAGCAGTTCTTC
CDR3: CASTRTGNEQFF